One sample yielded the 21 T cell receptor beta chains listed below, sequenced in a study of OX40 agonist ivuxolimab in advanced cancers. Sequencing was performed with immunoSEQ multiplex PCR; in TCRdb, only in-frame clones are kept and a portion is missing. The repertoire holds some 35,000 clones, with 78% as singletons. Material: CD4+ or CD8+ T cells sorted from blood, obtained in a trial of the OX40 agonist ivuxolimab. All receptors derive from an adult with an advanced solid tumor such as melanoma, head and neck, liver or kidney cancer.

The rearrangement uses TRBV7-8 and TRBJ2-1; 7 bases agree with TRBD2. This CDR3 region has 15 residues. Germline V gene sequence: CDR1 SGHVS, CDR2 FQNEAQ. Trimming at V came to 4 bases and at J to 2 bases, leaving 5 bases not matched to a gene. CDR3 protein: CASSYSSGPYNEQFF. Here the CDR3 DNA reads TGTGCCAGCAGCTACTCTAGCGGTCCCTACAATGAGCAGTTCTTC.

This rearrangement joins TRBV9 to TRBJ1-4, with TRBD1 as a possible D gene (6 bases). Trimming left V 4 bases short and J 0 bases short, with 13 bases between. Germline V CDR1 and CDR2: SGDLS, YYNGEE. The CDR3 runs to 16 residues. CDR3 in amino acids: CASSLGTPPTNEKLFF. The CDR3 DNA reads TGTGCCAGCAGCCTTGGGACACCCCCAACTAATGAAAAACTGTTTTTT.

The chain couples TRBV5-5 to TRBJ1-1; D ambiguous. The V gene's germline CDR1 is SGHKS and CDR2 YYEKEE (reference sequence). The CDR3 consists of 13 residues. Trimming took 1 base from V and 4 from J, leaving 8 bases between them. In nucleotides, the CDR3 is TGTGCCAGCAGCTTGAGCGGTGGCACTGAAGCTTTCTTT. Residues: CASSLSGGTEAFF.

The sample holds many counts of this clone. V and J are TRBV19 and TRBJ1-1; perhaps TRBD1 as D (5 bases). V was pared by 4 bases and J by 2 bases, with 5 bases between. The V gene's germline CDR1 is LNHDA and CDR2 SQIVND (reference sequence). The CDR3 sequence is 12 residues long. In DNA form, the CDR3 reads TGTGCCAGTAGTAGGACAAACACTGAAGCTTTCTTT. This gives the protein CASSRTNTEAFF.

This clone was seen a few times. Here the CDR3 DNA reads TGTGCCAGCAGCCCGGACATATCCTACGAGCAGTACTTC. Protein product: CASSPDISYEQYF. The chain links TRBV7-9 to TRBJ2-7; D might be TRBD1 (5 bases). V lost 5 bases and J lost 1, with 9 bases in between. The V gene's germline CDR1 is SEHNR and CDR2 FQNEAQ (reference sequence). This CDR3 contains 13 residues.

The genes are TRBV25-1 and TRBJ1-1; unclear D gene. CDR3 size: 12 residues. Germline V CDR1 and CDR2: MGHDK, SYGVNS. V dropped 5 bases and J dropped 2 bases, with 6 bases sitting between them. CDR3 amino acids: CASSFINTEAFF. The CDR3 DNA follows: TGTGCCAGCAGTTTTATTAACACTGAAGCTTTCTTT.

DNA of the CDR3: TGTGCCAGCAGTTTAAGTAGCGGGTTACCCTACGAGCAGTACTTC. Its protein is CASSLSSGLPYEQYF. This chain uses TRBV27 with TRBJ2-7, with TRBD2 matching over 7 bases. Looked up from germline, CDR1 is MNHEY and CDR2 is SMNVEV (reference sequence). With 2 bases clipped from V and 2 bases from J, the junction kept 6 bases outside the gene matches. The CDR3 totals 15 residues.

CDR3 DNA sequence: TGTGCCATCAGTGAGGATGCAGGGCTCTCTGAAGCTTTCTTT. Amino acids: CAISEDAGLSEAFF. This chain joins TRBV10-3 and TRBJ1-1; TRBD1 is a possible D gene (5 bases). The CDR3 covers 14 residues. V lost 2 bases to trimming and J lost 6 bases, with 13 bases between them. Germline V gene lookup returns CDR1 ENHRY and CDR2 SYGVKD.

The chain is built from TRBV2 and TRBJ1-1; D remains ambiguous. The ends were cut back, 5 bases at V and 2 bases at J, with 9 bases in the middle. The CDR3 runs 13 residues. Germline V gene sequence: CDR1 SNHLY, CDR2 FYNNEI. The CDR3 protein is CASSFDHNTEAFF. For the CDR3, the DNA is TGTGCCAGCAGTTTCGACCACAACACTGAAGCTTTCTTT.

The rearrangement joins TRBV21-1 to TRBJ1-4. TRBV21-1 is assigned pseudogene status. This CDR3 comprises 18 residues. The CDR3 here is CASSKEIEGGGLGEKLFF. Written as DNA, the CDR3 is TGTGCCAGCAGCAAAGAGATCGAGGGGGGCGGATTGGGTGAAAAACTGTTTTTT.

This rearrangement joins TRBV6-4 to TRBJ2-2; TRBD1 matches 8 bases. Trimming cost V 6 bases and J 5 bases; bases outside gene matches: 2. The CDR3 has 13 residues. Germline CDR1 MRHNA, CDR2 SNTAGT. CDR3 protein: CASRDRVTGELFF. In nucleotides, the CDR3 is TGTGCCAGCAGGGACAGGGTAACCGGGGAGCTGTTTTTT.

J is TRBJ2-2 and V is TRBV27; TRBD1 matches at 9 bases. CDR1 and CDR2 from the germline V gene are MNHEY and SMNVEV (reference sequence). The trim removed 5 bases at V and 8 bases at J, leaving 15 bases unmatched. This CDR3 comprises 17 residues. CDR3 in amino acids: CASSAISGTGISGELFF. As DNA, the CDR3 is TGTGCCAGCAGTGCGATATCCGGGACAGGGATTTCGGGGGAGCTGTTTTTT.

V gene TRBV27 combines with J gene TRBJ2-5; D perhaps matches TRBD1 (5 bases). The J call may not be correct, given that the DNA end is closer to TRBJ2-7. CDR3 length: 15 residues. CDR1 is MNHEY, CDR2 SMNVEV, per germline (reference sequence). The CDR3 protein is CASSSPELQGNEQYF. Written as DNA, the CDR3 is TGTGCCAGCAGTTCCCCGGAACTCCAGGGTAACGAGCAGTACTTC.

The rearrangement joins TRBV18 to TRBJ2-6; 9 bases fit TRBD2. The germline CDR1 and CDR2 sequences are KGHSH and LQKENI. This CDR3 spans 17 amino acids. The ends lost 1 base at V and 1 base at J; junction bases unmatched: 2. The CDR3 region has the DNA TGTGCCAGCTCACCACGCCTAGCGGGATCTGGGGCCAACGTCCTGACTTTC. The encoded protein is CASSPRLAGSGANVLTF.

The V call is TRBV6-1, the J call TRBJ2-7; D is ambiguous. The CDR3 totals 15 residues. Germline V gene lookup returns CDR1 MNHNS and CDR2 SASEGT. The V gene lost 6 bases and the J gene lost 2 bases, with 17 bases spanning the gap. CDR3 amino acids: CASSSAGFPTYEQYF. CDR3 bases: TGTGCCAGCAGCTCCGCCGGGTTTCCTACCTACGAGCAGTACTTC.

The rearrangement joins TRBV27 to TRBJ2-5; 7 bases agree with TRBD2. CDR3 length equals 15 residues. The J segment lost 0 bases and the V segment lost 2 bases, leaving 3 bases of the junction unmatched. Per germline, CDR1 MNHEY and CDR2 SMNVEV (reference sequence). The CDR3 nucleotides read TGTGCCAGCAGTTTACCAGGACTAGACCAAGAGACCCAGTACTTC. It codes for CASSLPGLDQETQYF.

This sequence joins TRBV5-4 and TRBJ2-1; D gene ambiguous. This CDR3 has 14 amino acids. Germline V gene sequence: CDR1 SGHNT, CDR2 YYREEE (reference sequence). Trimming pared 0 bases from V and 3 bases from J, leaving 7 bases between. This CDR3 reads CASSLDLDYNEQFF. The CDR3 DNA sequence: TGTGCCAGCAGCTTGGACTTAGACTACAATGAGCAGTTCTTC.

The chain uses TRBV10-3 and TRBJ1-2; no clear D. The germline V and J ends were trimmed by 6 bases and 0 bases, with 8 bases remaining between them. The CDR3 extends over 13 amino acids. CDR1 and CDR2 from the germline V gene are ENHRY and SYGVKD. The chain's CDR3 is CAIRIDTNYGYTF. The CDR3 DNA sequence: TGTGCCATCAGGATTGACACTAACTATGGCTACACCTTC.

The chain employs TRBV4-3 and TRBJ1-6; D gene unclear. The CDR3 is 14 amino acids. Germline V gene data show CDR1 as LGHNA and CDR2 as YSLEER. The V end was cut by 3 bases, the J end by 9 bases, with 12 bases between. Written as DNA, the CDR3 is TGCGCCAGCAGCCACCCAGACCGGGTTTCACCCCTCCACTTT. This encodes CASSHPDRVSPLHF.

V gene TRBV6-1 combines with J gene TRBJ2-3; possible D gene TRBD1, 5 bases. Trimming removed 10 bases at V and 3 bases at J, with 14 bases between. Germline V gives CDR1 MNHNS, CDR2 SASEGT. The CDR3 totals 13 residues. The DNA for the CDR3 is TGTGCCATCCTATGGGCAGGGACAGATACGCAGTATTTT. Encoded protein: CAILWAGTDTQYF.

Judged by abundance, this clone is medium-sized. The CDR3, as DNA: TGTGCCAGCAGCTTCGAGGGGAGTGCGGAAGCTTTCTTT. Its translation is CASSFEGSAEAFF. The genes are TRBV11-1 and TRBJ1-1; D is perhaps TRBD1 (5 bases). The CDR3 extends over 13 amino acids. The germline CDR1 and CDR2 sequences are SGHAT and FQDESV (reference sequence). Trimming removed 3 bases from V and 8 bases from J, with 13 bases in between.